A selection of T cell receptor beta chains follows, all from one sample in a study of T cell clonotyping in hematopoietic cell transplantation. The protocol was immunoSEQ multiplex PCR, while the TCRdb copy is restricted to in-frame clones and leaves out a portion. The sample includes 20,000 or so clones, 65% to 80% of them seen just once. Sequences were obtained from peripheral blood mononuclear cells. All receptors derive from a man between 60 and 75 years old in good health. Some clones in this sample may be carry-over from other donors' samples. The CDR3 runs from the conserved cysteine through the conserved F or W. The D gene is left open where the match is weak. For some rows the clone size is stated as once, few or many, or as a class when expanded; others skip it.

J,V,D,size,DNA,CDR3
TRBJ1-5,TRBV28,-,-,TGTGCCAGCTGCCCCGGGCAGGGTATTACTCAGCCCCAGCATTTT,CASCPGQGITQPQHF
TRBJ1-6,TRBV5-4,-,-,TGTGCCAGCAGCCCGTCGGGGGGGATGAATTCACCCCTCCACTTT,CASSPSGGMNSPLHF
TRBJ2-1,TRBV25-1,-,-,TGTGCCAGCAGTGAATCTGTGCAGTTCTTC,CASSESVQFF
TRBJ2-1,TRBV27,-,-,TGTGCCAGCAGTCCCTCGGGTGGTGCGGACAATGAGCAGTTCTTC,CASSPSGGADNEQFF
TRBJ1-2,TRBV27,TRBD1,-,TGTGCCAGCAGTAAAATAGTGGACAGGGAAGGACTTGGCTACACCTTC,CASSKIVDREGLGYTF
TRBJ2-7,TRBV4-3,TRBD1,-,TGCGCCAGCAGCCAAGGACGGACAGGGGGTTACGAGCAGTACTTC,CASSQGRTGGYEQYF
TRBJ2-7,TRBV4-2,-,-,TGTGCCAGCAGCCAAATTCACCCCTCCGAGGGACAGCAGTACTTC,CASSQIHPSEGQQYF
TRBJ2-3,TRBV7-3,TRBD2,-,TGTGCCAGCAGTCTCAGCGGGAGGGCCGGAGATACGCAGTATTTT,CASSLSGRAGDTQYF
TRBJ1-3,TRBV7-9,TRBD1,-,TGTGCCAGCAGCCCTCGACAGGGGGGAAACTCTGGAAACACCATATATTTT,CASSPRQGGNSGNTIYF
TRBJ1-3,TRBV27,-,-,TGTGCCAGCAGTCCGACAGGAATCTCTGGAAACACCATATATTTT,CASSPTGISGNTIYF
TRBJ2-1,TRBV23-1,-,-,TGCGCCAGCACCCATAGCGACGGGAGAGTGTACAATGAGCAGTTCTTC,CASTHSDGRVYNEQFF
TRBJ2-6,TRBV28,-,-,TGTGCCAGCAGTTTACGGGGCTCTGGGGCCAACGTCCTGACTTTC,CASSLRGSGANVLTF
TRBJ1-2,TRBV7-2,TRBD1,-,TGTGCCAGCAGTGAAGGGACAGTGCCCTATGGCTACACCTTC,CASSEGTVPYGYTF
TRBJ2-7,TRBV5-6,TRBD2,-,TGTGCCAGCAGCCCCGAGCCGGGACTAGCGATAGAGTACTTC,CASSPEPGLAIEYF
TRBJ1-1,TRBV30,-,-,TGTGCCTGGATGGGTGGCGGGAACACTGAAGCTTTCTTT,CAWMGGGNTEAFF
TRBJ2-5,TRBV28,-,-,TGTGCCAGCAGTTTGGGAGGATGGTCTAAGGAGACCCAGTACTTC,CASSLGGWSKETQYF
TRBJ1-5,TRBV10-3,TRBD1,-,TGTGCCATCAGTACAGGGGACAACAATCAGCCCCAGCATTTT,CAISTGDNNQPQHF
TRBJ1-2,TRBV30,-,-,TGTGCCTGGAGTCGCCAGGCCAATGGCTACACCTTC,CAWSRQANGYTF
TRBJ1-1,TRBV7-9,-,-,TGTGCCAGCAGCGACGGGGGCACTGAAGCTTTCTTT,CASSDGGTEAFF
TRBJ1-4,TRBV30,-,-,TGTGCCTGGGGAACCCCCGGGACGGGTGAAAAACTGTTTTTT,CAWGTPGTGEKLFF
TRBJ2-3,TRBV6-1,TRBD1,-,TGTGCCACCCCGGCCGGACAGGGAGAAACAGATACGCAGTATTTT,CATPAGQGETDTQYF
TRBJ1-1,TRBV5-1,-,-,TGCGCCAGCAGCTTGGGTGGGGCGGGTGGCACTGAAGCTTTCTTT,CASSLGGAGGTEAFF
TRBJ2-5,TRBV5-1,-,-,TGCGCCAGCAGCTTGTCGCCGGGCGTCTTGGAGACCCAGTACTTC,CASSLSPGVLETQYF
TRBJ1-2,TRBV19,-,-,TGTGCCAGTAGTATGCCAGGGCGCGCCGCTAACTATGGCTACACCTTC,CASSMPGRAANYGYTF
TRBJ2-7,TRBV5-1,-,-,TGCGCCAGCAGCTTGGAAGGGGTGGGGTACGAGCAGTACTTC,CASSLEGVGYEQYF
TRBJ1-1,TRBV5-1,-,-,TGCGCCAGCAGCTCTCAGAGGAACACTGAAGCTTTCTTT,CASSSQRNTEAFF
TRBJ2-1,TRBV6-5,-,-,TGTGCCAGCAGTCCTCCACTAGGCCACAGGAATGAGCAGTTCTTC,CASSPPLGHRNEQFF
TRBJ2-1,TRBV30,-,-,TGTGCCTGGGGGGCGAGCTCCTACAATGAGCAGTTCTTC,CAWGASSYNEQFF
TRBJ1-1,TRBV7-2,-,-,TGTGCCAGCAGCTCCAGACAGGAGCAAGCTTTCTTT,CASSSRQEQAFF
TRBJ2-1,TRBV5-4,TRBD1,once,TGTGCCAGCAGCTTGGCCGGGACAGACAATGAGCAGTTCTTC,CASSLAGTDNEQFF
TRBJ1-5,TRBV11-2,-,-,TGTGCCAGCAGCACCAACAGCAATCAGCCCCAGCATTTT,CASSTNSNQPQHF
TRBJ1-2,TRBV6-1,-,-,TGTGCCAGCAGTGACAGGGGCCCTAGGGGCTACACCTTC,CASSDRGPRGYTF
TRBJ2-2,TRBV27,-,-,TGTGCCAGCAGTTCCCCAGGGTTGACCGGGGAGCTGTTTTTT,CASSSPGLTGELFF
TRBJ2-7,TRBV28,-,few,TGTGCCAGCAGTTTTGGGAGCTCCTACGAGCAGTACTTC,CASSFGSSYEQYF
TRBJ2-6,TRBV19,-,-,TGTGCCAGTAGTATAGATGGGTTCAGGGCTGGGGCCAACGTCCTGACTTTC,CASSIDGFRAGANVLTF
TRBJ2-7,TRBV9,TRBD1,-,TGTGCCAGCAGCGTGTCCGGGACAGGGGCAAACGAGCAGTACTTC,CASSVSGTGANEQYF
TRBJ2-7,TRBV28,-,-,TGTGCCAGCAGTTCCCCCCAAGGCAGGGCCTACGAGCAGTACTTC,CASSSPQGRAYEQYF
TRBJ1-2,TRBV6-5,TRBD1,-,TGTGCCAGCAGCCGAAAAAGACAGGGATCCTATGGCTACACCTTC,CASSRKRQGSYGYTF
TRBJ2-7,TRBV30,TRBD1,-,TGTGCCTGGAGTCCGGGACAGGGGATCATCTACGAGCAGTACTTC,CAWSPGQGIIYEQYF
TRBJ2-1,TRBV21-1,-,-,TGTGCCAGCAGCTTTCGTTCCGGGACAGGGACAGGGTGGGATGAGCAGTTCTTC,CASSFRSGTGTGWDEQFF
TRBJ2-7,TRBV6-1,TRBD1,-,TGTGCCAGCAGTGTGGGGACAGCAGGGCAGTACTTC,CASSVGTAGQYF
TRBJ2-7,TRBV5-1,-,large,TGCGCCAGCAGCTTGGGGTGGGACTTCGGGTACGAGCAGTACTTC,CASSLGWDFGYEQYF
TRBJ2-7,TRBV4-3,-,-,TGCGCCAGCAGCCAAAGCAGTCTCTCCTACGAGCAGTACTTC,CASSQSSLSYEQYF
TRBJ2-5,TRBV7-2,-,-,TGTGCCAGCAGCTCCACTCTACGGACGGTACAAGAGACCCAGTACTTC,CASSSTLRTVQETQYF
TRBJ1-2,TRBV19,TRBD1,-,TGTGCCAGTAGTTCCAGGCCGGGACAGGGGGCACACCCTAACTATGGCTACACCTTC,CASSSRPGQGAHPNYGYTF
TRBJ1-1,TRBV6-1,TRBD1,-,TGTGCCAGCAGACCGACAGGGAGGGACACTGAAGCTTTCTTT,CASRPTGRDTEAFF
TRBJ2-7,TRBV9,-,-,TGTGCCAGCAGCGTAGGGGCAAGCTACGAGCAGTACTTC,CASSVGASYEQYF
TRBJ1-1,TRBV29-1,TRBD1,-,TGCAGCGTTTCCCACAGGGGGCAGAACACTGAAGCTTTCTTT,CSVSHRGQNTEAFF
TRBJ1-1,TRBV7-2,-,-,TGTGCCAGCAGTTCGCTGGGGGGGAACACTGAAGCTTTCTTT,CASSSLGGNTEAFF
TRBJ1-5,TRBV28,-,-,TGTGCCAGCAGTTTATCGGTAAATCAGCCCCAGCATTTT,CASSLSVNQPQHF
TRBJ1-3,TRBV30,-,once,TGTGCCTGGAGTGAGGGGATCTCTGGAAACACCATATATTTT,CAWSEGISGNTIYF
TRBJ2-3,TRBV7-9,TRBD2,-,TGTGCCAGCAGCGGTTTAGCGGGAGGCACAGATACGCAGTATTTT,CASSGLAGGTDTQYF
TRBJ2-7,TRBV29-1,TRBD1,-,TGCAGCGCCTCGACAGGGAATCCCCACGAGCAGTACTTC,CSASTGNPHEQYF
TRBJ2-5,TRBV6-5,-,-,TGTGCCAGCAGTTACTCGACTTCTCCTAGGACAGAGACCCAGTACTTC,CASSYSTSPRTETQYF
TRBJ1-4,TRBV5-1,-,-,TGCGCCAGCAGCTTGGTTGGGTGGGGTGAAAAACTGTTTTTT,CASSLVGWGEKLFF
TRBJ1-2,TRBV4-3,-,-,TGCGCCAGCAGCCAAGATCGGACCTCCTATGGCTACACCTTC,CASSQDRTSYGYTF
TRBJ2-7,TRBV5-1,-,-,TGCGCCAGCAGCTATAGTAGGCAGTACGAGCAGTACTTC,CASSYSRQYEQYF